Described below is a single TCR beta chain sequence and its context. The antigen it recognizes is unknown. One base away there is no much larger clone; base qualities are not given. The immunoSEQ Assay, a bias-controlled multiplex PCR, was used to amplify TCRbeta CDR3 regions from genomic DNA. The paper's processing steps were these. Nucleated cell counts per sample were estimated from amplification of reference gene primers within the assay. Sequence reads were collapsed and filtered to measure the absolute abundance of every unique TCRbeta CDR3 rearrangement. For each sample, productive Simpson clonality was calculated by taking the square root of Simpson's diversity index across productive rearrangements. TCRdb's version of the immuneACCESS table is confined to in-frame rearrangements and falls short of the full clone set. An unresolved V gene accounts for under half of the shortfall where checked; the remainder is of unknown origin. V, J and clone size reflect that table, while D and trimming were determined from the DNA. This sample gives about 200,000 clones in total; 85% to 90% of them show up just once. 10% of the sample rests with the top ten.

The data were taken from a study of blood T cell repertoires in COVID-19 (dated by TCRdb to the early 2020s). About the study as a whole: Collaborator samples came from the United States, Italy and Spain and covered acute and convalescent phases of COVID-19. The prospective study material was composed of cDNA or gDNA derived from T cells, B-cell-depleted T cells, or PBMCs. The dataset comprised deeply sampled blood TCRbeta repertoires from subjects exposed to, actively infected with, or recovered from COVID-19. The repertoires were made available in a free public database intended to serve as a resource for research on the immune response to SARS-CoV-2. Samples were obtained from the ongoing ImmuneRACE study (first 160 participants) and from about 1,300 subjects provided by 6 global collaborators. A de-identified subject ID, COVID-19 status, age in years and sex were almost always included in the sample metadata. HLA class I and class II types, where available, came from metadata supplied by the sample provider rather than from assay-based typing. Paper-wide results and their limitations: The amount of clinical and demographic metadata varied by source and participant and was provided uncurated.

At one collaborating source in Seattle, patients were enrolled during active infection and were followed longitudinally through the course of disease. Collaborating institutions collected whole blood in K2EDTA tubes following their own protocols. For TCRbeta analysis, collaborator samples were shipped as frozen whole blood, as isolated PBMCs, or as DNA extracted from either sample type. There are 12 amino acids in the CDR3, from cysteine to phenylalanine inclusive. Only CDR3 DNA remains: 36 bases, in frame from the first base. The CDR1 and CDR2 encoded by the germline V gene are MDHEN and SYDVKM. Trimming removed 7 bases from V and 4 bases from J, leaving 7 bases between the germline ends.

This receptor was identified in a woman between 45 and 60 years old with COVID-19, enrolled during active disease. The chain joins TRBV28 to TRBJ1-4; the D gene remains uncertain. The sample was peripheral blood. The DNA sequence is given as TGTGCCAGCACCGGGAATAATGAAAAACTGTTTTTT. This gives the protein CASTGNNEKLFF.